There are many counts of the clone carrying this T cell receptor (beta chain). Its antigen is still unknown. V dropped 4 bases and J dropped 9; count of bases not matched to a gene: 8. CDR3 length: 14 amino acids. Germline V gene sequence: CDR1 MNHEY, CDR2 SVGAGI. The sample originates from a study of T-cell reconstitution after alpha-beta-depleted transplantation in children. General study points: After one year, T-cell counts and TCRbeta diversity mostly came from new T cells. High day-60 TCRbeta diversity in some patients came from surviving recipient T cells and thymic progenitors.

Using unique molecular identifiers, the investigators prepared the TCRbeta library. TCRdb used MiXCR to reprocess the PCR reads, holding one entry per CDR3 protein. The sample contains 550,000 to 600,000 distinct CDR3 sequences, roughly 24% of which appear only once. The V and J genes are TRBV6-5 and TRBJ2-1; 8 nucleotides match TRBD2. This specimen consisted of PBMCs, mostly from graft donor cells, obtained 360 days after TCRalphabeta/CD19-depleted stem cell transplant. The TCR originated in a boy under two years old who had a stem cell transplant for acute myeloid leukemia, so the T cells may come from the graft donor. CDR3 bases: TGTGCCAGCAGTTTAACATCCGGGACTAGTGAGCAGTTCTTC. It codes for CASSLTSGTSEQFF.